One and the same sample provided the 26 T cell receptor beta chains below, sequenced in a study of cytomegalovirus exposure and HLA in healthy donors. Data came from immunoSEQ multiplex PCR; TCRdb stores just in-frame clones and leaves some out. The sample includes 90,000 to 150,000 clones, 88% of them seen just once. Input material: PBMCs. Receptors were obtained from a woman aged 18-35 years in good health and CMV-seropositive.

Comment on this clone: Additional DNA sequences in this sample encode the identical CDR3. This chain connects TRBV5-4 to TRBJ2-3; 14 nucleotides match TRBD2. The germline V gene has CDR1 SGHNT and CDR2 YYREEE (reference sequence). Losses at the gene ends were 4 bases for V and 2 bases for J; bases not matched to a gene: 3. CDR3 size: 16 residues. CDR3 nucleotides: TGTGCCAGCAGCCCGGGACTAGCGGGGGACACAGATACGCAGTATTTT. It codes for CASSPGLAGDTDTQYF.

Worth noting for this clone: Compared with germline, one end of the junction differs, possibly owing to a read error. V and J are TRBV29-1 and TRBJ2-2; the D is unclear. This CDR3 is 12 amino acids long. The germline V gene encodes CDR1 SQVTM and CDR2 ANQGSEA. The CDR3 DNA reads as TGCAGCGTCGAAGGGCCCGCCGGGGAGCTGTTTTTT. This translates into CSVEGPAGELFF.

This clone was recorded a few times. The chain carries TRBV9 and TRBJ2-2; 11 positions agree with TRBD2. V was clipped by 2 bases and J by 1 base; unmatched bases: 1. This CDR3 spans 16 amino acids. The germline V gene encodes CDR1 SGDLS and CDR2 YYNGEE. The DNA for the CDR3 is TGTGCCAGCAGCGTTCTAGCGGGGGGGAACACCGGGGAGCTGTTTTTT. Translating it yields CASSVLAGGNTGELFF.

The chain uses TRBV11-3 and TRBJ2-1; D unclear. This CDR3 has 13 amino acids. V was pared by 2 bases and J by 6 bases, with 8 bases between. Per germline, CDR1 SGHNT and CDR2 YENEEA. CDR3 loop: CASSLSRGNEQFF. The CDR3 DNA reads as TGTGCCAGCAGCTTATCTCGCGGCAATGAGCAGTTCTTC.

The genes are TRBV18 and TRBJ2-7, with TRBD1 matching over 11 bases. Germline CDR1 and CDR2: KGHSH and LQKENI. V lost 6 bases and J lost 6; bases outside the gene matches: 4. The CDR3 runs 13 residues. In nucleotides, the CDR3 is TGTGCCAGCTCTTGGACAGGGGGCTCCGAGCAGTACTTC. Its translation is CASSWTGGSEQYF.

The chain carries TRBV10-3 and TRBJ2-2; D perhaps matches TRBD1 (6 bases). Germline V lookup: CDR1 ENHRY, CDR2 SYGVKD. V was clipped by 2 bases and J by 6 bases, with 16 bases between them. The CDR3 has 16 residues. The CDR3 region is CAISEVGQSDAGELFF. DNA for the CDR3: TGTGCCATCAGTGAGGTCGGACAGTCGGACGCCGGGGAGCTGTTTTTT.

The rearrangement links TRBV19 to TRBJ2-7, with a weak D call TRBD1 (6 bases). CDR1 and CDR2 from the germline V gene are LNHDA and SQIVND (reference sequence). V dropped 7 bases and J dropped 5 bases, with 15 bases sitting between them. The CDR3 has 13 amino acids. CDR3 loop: CASKTTGSDEQYF. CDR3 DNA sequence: TGTGCCAGTAAAACCACAGGGAGTGACGAGCAGTACTTC.

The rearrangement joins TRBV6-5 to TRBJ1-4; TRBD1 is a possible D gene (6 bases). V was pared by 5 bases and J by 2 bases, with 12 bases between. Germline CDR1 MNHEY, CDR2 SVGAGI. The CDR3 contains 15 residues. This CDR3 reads CASSKQGYTNEKLFF. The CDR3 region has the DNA TGTGCCAGCAGTAAACAGGGTTACACTAATGAAAAACTGTTTTTT.

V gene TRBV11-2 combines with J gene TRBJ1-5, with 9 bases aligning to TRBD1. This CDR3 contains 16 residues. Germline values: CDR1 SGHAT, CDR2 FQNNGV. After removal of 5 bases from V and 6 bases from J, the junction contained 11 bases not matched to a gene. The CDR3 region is CASSPGVQGAGQPQHF. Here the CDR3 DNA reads TGTGCCAGCAGCCCCGGGGTACAGGGGGCCGGTCAGCCCCAGCATTTT.

The CDR3 DNA sequence: TGTGCCAGCAGTTACTCGACAGAATTCGGCGGTCATACGCAGTATTTT. It specifies CASSYSTEFGGHTQYF. J is TRBJ2-3 and V is TRBV6-5, with D perhaps matching TRBD1 (5 bases). V lost 0 bases to trimming and J lost 7 bases, with 17 bases between them. CDR3 length: 16 amino acids. Germline V CDR1 and CDR2: MNHEY, SVGAGI.

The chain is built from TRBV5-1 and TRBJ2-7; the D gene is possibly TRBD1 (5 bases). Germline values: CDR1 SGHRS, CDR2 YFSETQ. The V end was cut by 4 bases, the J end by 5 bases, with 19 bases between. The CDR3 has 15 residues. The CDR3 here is CASSLTATPPDEQYF. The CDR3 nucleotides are TGCGCCAGCAGCCTGACAGCTACCCCTCCTGACGAGCAGTACTTC.

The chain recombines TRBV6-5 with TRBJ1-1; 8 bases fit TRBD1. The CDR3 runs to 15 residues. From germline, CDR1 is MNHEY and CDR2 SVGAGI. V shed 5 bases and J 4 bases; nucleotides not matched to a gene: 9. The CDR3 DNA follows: TGTGCCAGCAGTGCGACAGGGGATGGTGGCACTGAAGCTTTCTTT. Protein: CASSATGDGGTEAFF.

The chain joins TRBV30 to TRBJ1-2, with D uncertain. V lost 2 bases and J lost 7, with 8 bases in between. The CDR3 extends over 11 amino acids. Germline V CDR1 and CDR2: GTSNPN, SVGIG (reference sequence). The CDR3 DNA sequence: TGTGCCTGGAGTCTCAGTTCTGGCTACACCTTC. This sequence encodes CAWSLSSGYTF.

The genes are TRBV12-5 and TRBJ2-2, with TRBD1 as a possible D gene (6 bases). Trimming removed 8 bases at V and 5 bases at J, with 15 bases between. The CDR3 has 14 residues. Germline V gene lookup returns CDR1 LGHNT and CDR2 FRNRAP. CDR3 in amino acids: CASRVRGRTGELFF. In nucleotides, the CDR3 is TGTGCTAGTCGGGTCAGGGGACGGACCGGGGAGCTGTTTTTT.

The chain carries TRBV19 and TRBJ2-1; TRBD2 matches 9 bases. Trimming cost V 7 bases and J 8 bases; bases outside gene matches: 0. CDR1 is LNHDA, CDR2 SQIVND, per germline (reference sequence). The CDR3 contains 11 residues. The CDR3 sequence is CASKREDEQFF. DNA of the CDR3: TGTGCCAGTAAGCGGGAGGATGAGCAGTTCTTC.

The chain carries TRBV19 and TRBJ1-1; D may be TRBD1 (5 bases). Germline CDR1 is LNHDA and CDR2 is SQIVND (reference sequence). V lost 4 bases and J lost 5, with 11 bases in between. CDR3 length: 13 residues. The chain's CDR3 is CASSRQGRTEAFF. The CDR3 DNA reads TGTGCCAGTAGTAGGCAGGGAAGAACTGAAGCTTTCTTT.

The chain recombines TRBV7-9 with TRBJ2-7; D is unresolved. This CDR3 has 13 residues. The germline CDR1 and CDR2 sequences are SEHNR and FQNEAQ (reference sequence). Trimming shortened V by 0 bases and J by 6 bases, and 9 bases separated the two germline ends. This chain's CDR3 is CASSLAGSPEQYF. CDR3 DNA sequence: TGTGCCAGCAGCTTAGCGGGTAGCCCCGAGCAGTACTTC.

CDR3 in amino acids: CASSPEGSSYEQYF. Written as DNA, the CDR3 is TGTGCCAGCAGCCCCGAGGGTAGCTCCTACGAGCAGTACTTC. V and J are TRBV6-4 and TRBJ2-7; tentatively, D is TRBD2 (5 bases). The ends were cut back, 6 bases at V and 0 bases at J, with 12 bases in the middle. CDR1 and CDR2 (germline): MRHNA, SNTAGT. This CDR3 is built from 14 residues.

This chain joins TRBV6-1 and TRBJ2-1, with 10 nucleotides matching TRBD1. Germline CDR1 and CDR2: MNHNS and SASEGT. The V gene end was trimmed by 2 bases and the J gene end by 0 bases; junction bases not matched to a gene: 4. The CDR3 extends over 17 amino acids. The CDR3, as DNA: TGTGCCAGCAGTGAAAGACAGGGGGCGAGCTCCTACAATGAGCAGTTCTTC. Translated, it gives CASSERQGASSYNEQFF.

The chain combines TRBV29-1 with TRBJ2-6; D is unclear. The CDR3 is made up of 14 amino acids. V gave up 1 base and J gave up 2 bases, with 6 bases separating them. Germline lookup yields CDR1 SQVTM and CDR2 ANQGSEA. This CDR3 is CSVEVNTGANVLTF. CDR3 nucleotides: TGCAGCGTTGAAGTAAATACTGGGGCCAACGTCCTGACTTTC.

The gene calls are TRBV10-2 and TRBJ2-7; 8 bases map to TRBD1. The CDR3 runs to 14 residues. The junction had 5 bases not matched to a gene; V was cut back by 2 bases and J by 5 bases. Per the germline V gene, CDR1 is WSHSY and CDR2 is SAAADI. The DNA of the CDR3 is TGCGCCAGCAGTGAGCCCAGGGGGCGCGACGAGCAGTACTTC. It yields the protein CASSEPRGRDEQYF.

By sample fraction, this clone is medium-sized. CDR3 sequence: CASSLALSRGADTQYF. The CDR3 region has the DNA TGTGCCAGCAGCTTAGCGTTATCCAGGGGGGCAGATACGCAGTATTTT. The V gene is TRBV7-2, the J gene TRBJ2-3; TRBD1 is a possible D gene (7 bases). Trimming took 0 bases from V and 4 from J, leaving 14 bases between them. In germline, CDR1 is SGHTA, CDR2 FQGNSA. This CDR3 comprises 16 residues.

CDR3 sequence (DNA): TGTGCCTGGGACCGAGGGACAGGACCCTACTACGAGCAGTACTTC. Translation gives CAWDRGTGPYYEQYF. This chain links TRBV30 with TRBJ2-7, with 8 positions matching TRBD1. The germline V gene has CDR1 GTSNPN and CDR2 SVGIG (reference sequence). The CDR3 sequence is 15 residues long. V was pared by 5 bases and J by 3 bases, with 12 bases of the junction left unmatched.

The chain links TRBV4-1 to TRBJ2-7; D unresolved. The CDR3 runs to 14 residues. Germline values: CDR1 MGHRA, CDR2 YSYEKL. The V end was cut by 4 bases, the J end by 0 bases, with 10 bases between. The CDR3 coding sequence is TGCGCCAGCAGCCCCTCTAGTGTCTCCTACGAGCAGTACTTC. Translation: CASSPSSVSYEQYF.

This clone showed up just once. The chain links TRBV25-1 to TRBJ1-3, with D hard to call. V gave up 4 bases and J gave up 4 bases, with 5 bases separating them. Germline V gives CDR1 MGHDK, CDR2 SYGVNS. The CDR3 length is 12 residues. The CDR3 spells CASSAGGNTIYF. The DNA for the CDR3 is TGTGCCAGCAGTGCCGGGGGAAACACCATATATTTT.

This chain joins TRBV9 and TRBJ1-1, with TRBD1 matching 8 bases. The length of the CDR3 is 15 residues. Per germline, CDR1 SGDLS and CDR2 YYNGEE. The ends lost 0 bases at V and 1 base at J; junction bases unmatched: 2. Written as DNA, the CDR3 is TGTGCCAGCAGCGTAGAGGGACAGGCGAACACTGAAGCTTTCTTT. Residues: CASSVEGQANTEAFF.